This T cell receptor (beta chain) was identified in a study of cytomegalovirus exposure and HLA in healthy donors. Whole-study context: There were roughly 80 million unique TCRs (from HLA-typed donors) in an early data release.

The study, taken as a whole, reports: For most subjects, TCR beta sequences were reported to predict HLA-A and HLA-B alleles with accuracy. A list of around 150 TCR beta chains associated with cytomegalovirus was given. After further analysis at a later stage, 15,000 to 20,000 TCR beta sequences were associated with HLA alleles at 0.05 false discovery rate.

With 60 Vbeta and 13 Jbeta primers, the PCR was carried out. The repertoire was sequenced with immunoSEQ multiplex PCR; TCRdb's copy has only in-frame clones and lacks some. The sample lists under 200,000 clones, around 77% occurring once. The CDR3 extends over 13 amino acids. The germline V gene encodes CDR1 SGHTA and CDR2 FQGNSA. Trimming left V 4 bases short and J 6 bases short, with 9 bases between. This clone occurred a few times. The antigen is not known. What was sequenced was PBMCs. V usage is TRBV7-2 and J usage is TRBJ2-2; D is possibly TRBD1 (5 bases). The sequence came from a man between 60 and 75 years old in good health and CMV-seronegative. The CDR3 region has the DNA TGTGCCAGCAGCTCCCAGACAGCCGGGGAGCTGTTTTTT. As protein: CASSSQTAGELFF.